The text below deals with one TCR beta chain. This specimen belongs to a study of blood T cells in healthy people across ages. Alongside a J-beta primer mix, a sample-barcoded 5' primer served in a second PCR lasting about 6 to 12 cycles. Using its own MiXCR run on the 5' RACE reads, TCRdb lists one record per CDR3 protein. The repertoire includes 700,000 to 850,000 distinct CDR3 sequences, roughly 53% of them detected once, and about two fifths sits in the top ten. V trimming: 4 bases; J trimming: 2 bases; junction bases outside the gene matches: 14. The CDR3 is 18 amino acids. Per germline, CDR1 SGHTA and CDR2 FQGNSA.

The TCR was taken from an elderly man in good health. The chain uses TRBV7-2 and TRBJ2-3, with 8 bases lining up with TRBD2. Sequenced: blood. The CDR3 here is CASSSQTSGGRPTDTQYF. The CDR3 nucleotides read TGTGCCAGCAGCTCCCAAACTAGCGGAGGAAGGCCCACAGATACGCAGTATTTT.